A single T cell receptor (beta chain) is shown here with its context. Antigen: not known. The assay used deep level. Here immunoSEQ multiplex PCR was the method, and the copy in TCRdb shows in-frame clones only, minus some. The repertoire holds more than 1,200,000 clones, with approximately 98.5% as singletons. The data originate from a study of shared clonotypes between healthy human individuals. Across the whole study: Donors had three CD4 naive, three CD4 memory, two CD8 naive and one CD8 memory plate apiece. Study-wide results and limits: Generally, naive subsets (rather than memory subsets) showed larger estimated richness.

Germline CDR1 reads SGHNT; CDR2 reads YYREEE (reference sequence). V shed 5 bases, J shed 7 bases, and the junction held 9 bases outside the gene matches. The CDR3 is 15 amino acids. The J gene is TRBJ2-2, the V gene TRBV5-4, with TRBD1 matching 9 bases. Sequenced input: naive CD4+ T cells sorted from blood. Specified subset: CD45RA+ positively selected. This sequence originates from a man between 25 and 39 years old in good health. The CDR3 region is CASSSQGARGGELFF. The DNA of the CDR3 is TGTGCCAGCAGTTCACAGGGGGCGCGTGGCGGGGAGCTGTTTTTT.